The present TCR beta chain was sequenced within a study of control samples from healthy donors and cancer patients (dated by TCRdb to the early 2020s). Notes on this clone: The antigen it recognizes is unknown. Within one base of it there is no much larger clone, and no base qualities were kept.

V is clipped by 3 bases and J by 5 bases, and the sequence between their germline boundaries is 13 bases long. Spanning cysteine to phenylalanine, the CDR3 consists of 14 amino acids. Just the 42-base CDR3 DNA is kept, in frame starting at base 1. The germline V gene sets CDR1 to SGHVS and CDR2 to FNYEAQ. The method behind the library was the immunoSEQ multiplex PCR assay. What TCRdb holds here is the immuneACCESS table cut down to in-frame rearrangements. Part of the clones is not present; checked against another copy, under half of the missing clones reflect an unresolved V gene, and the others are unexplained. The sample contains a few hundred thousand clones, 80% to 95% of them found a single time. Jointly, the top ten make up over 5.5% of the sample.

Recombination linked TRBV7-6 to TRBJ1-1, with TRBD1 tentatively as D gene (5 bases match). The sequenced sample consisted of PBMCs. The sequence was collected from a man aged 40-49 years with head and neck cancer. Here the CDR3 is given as CASSLGGDETEAFF. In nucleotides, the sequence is TGTGCCAGCAGCTTGGGGGGGGATGAGACTGAAGCTTTCTTT.